This T cell receptor beta chain was obtained from a study of T cells after yellow fever vaccination. Background on the study: In the case of low-cell-number fractions, SMART-Seq v4 Ultra Low Input was used for preparation. Whole-study results and caveats: The secondary T-cell response peaked on day 5, not day 15, but was weaker.

Note on this clonotype: What it recognizes is unknown.

MiXCR was run by TCRdb on the 5' RACE reads, yielding one entry per CDR3 protein. The table includes a few hundred thousand distinct CDR3 sequences, 5.2% detected once. The sample here was CD4+ T cells sorted from PBMCs, taken on the day of the yellow fever booster vaccination. The clonotype comes from a man younger than 35 who received the YFV17D yellow fever vaccine.

The CDR3, as DNA: TGTGCCAGCAGCAGACAGAGGTCCTACGAGCAGTACTTC. Its translation is CASSRQRSYEQYF. The genes are TRBV27 and TRBJ2-7; D perhaps matches TRBD1 (5 bases). CDR1 and CDR2 from the germline V gene are MNHEY and SMNVEV (reference sequence). Trimming cost V 6 bases and J 1 base, with 10 bases left between them. This CDR3 has 13 amino acids.